This T cell receptor beta chain originates from a study of blood T cell repertoires in COVID-19. About this clone: The sample carries other DNA sequences with the same CDR3.

TCRdb keeps only in-frame clones here, not all; method: immunoSEQ multiplex PCR. Here the sample spans tens of thousands of clones, roughly nine tenths being singletons. V lost 1 base and J lost 7; bases outside the gene matches: 5. In germline, CDR1 is SGHRS, CDR2 YFSETQ. The CDR3 runs to 15 residues. The source material was peripheral blood. This TCR derives from an elderly man in a cohort sampled during active COVID-19. The rearrangement joins TRBV5-1 to TRBJ1-6; 7 bases map to TRBD1. CDR3 sequence: CASSLRTGDNSPLHF. CDR3 coding DNA: TGCGCCAGCAGCTTGCGGACAGGAGACAATTCACCCCTCCACTTT.